The 25 T cell receptor beta chains listed next were all sequenced from one sample in a study of cytomegalovirus exposure and HLA in healthy donors. PCR amplification relied on 60 Vbeta primers (plus 13 Jbeta primers). Data came from immunoSEQ multiplex PCR; TCRdb stores just in-frame clones and leaves some out. The profile shows some 100,000 clones, around 76% of them singletons. Specimen: PBMCs. These receptors all stem from a woman aged 50 to 60 in good health and CMV-seropositive.

The rearrangement uses TRBV5-1 and TRBJ1-1, with 8 nucleotides matching TRBD1. The CDR3 has 13 amino acids. CDR1 SGHRS and CDR2 YFSETQ come from the germline V gene. The ends lost 4 bases at V and 4 bases at J; junction bases unmatched: 3. CDR3 DNA: TGCGCCAGCAGCGTGGGACAGGCCACTGAAGCTTTCTTT. This encodes CASSVGQATEAFF.

This sequence joins TRBV6-6 and TRBJ2-1, with TRBD1 as a possible D gene (5 bases). The CDR3 extends over 12 amino acids. From germline, CDR1 is MNHNY and CDR2 SVGAGI (reference sequence). V shed 0 bases and J shed 9 bases, with 6 bases lying between them. The CDR3 region has the DNA TGTGCCAGCAGTTACTCCGACAGTGAGCAGTTCTTC. This codes for CASSYSDSEQFF.

CDR3 DNA sequence: TGTGCCAGCCGGGAGGGGTTTTATGGCTACACCTTC. Translating gives CASREGFYGYTF. The V gene is TRBV6-1, the J gene TRBJ1-2; TRBD1 is a possible D gene (5 bases). This CDR3 comprises 12 residues. The V gene's germline CDR1 is MNHNS and CDR2 SASEGT. Trimming pared 8 bases from V and 5 bases from J, leaving 12 bases between.

The chain joins TRBV18 to TRBJ2-5, with D tentatively TRBD2 (5 bases). V was pared by 0 bases and J by 2 bases, with 7 bases between. CDR1 and CDR2 (germline): KGHSH, LQKENI. The CDR3 contains 14 residues. CDR3 nucleotide sequence: TGTGCCAGCTCACCACCAGCGGTGCAAGAGACCCAGTACTTC. Translating gives CASSPPAVQETQYF. The full variable domain, its missing parts supplied by reference TRBV18 and TRBJ2-5, is NAGVMQNPRHLVRRRGQEARLRCSPMKGHSHVYWYRQLPEEGLKFMVYLQKENIIDESGMPKERFSAEFPKEGPSILRIQQVVRGDSAAYFCASSPPAVQETQYFGPGTRLLVL.

This chain links TRBV4-1 with TRBJ1-2, with a tentative D call TRBD1 (5 bases). Trimming pared 0 bases from V and 5 bases from J, leaving 22 bases between. The CDR3 runs to 18 residues. Germline loops: CDR1 MGHRA, CDR2 YSYEKL. The CDR3 here is CASSQDARSGGGMYGYTF. Written as DNA, the CDR3 is TGCGCCAGCAGCCAAGATGCAAGGTCGGGCGGGGGGATGTATGGCTACACCTTC.

The chain combines TRBV10-3 with TRBJ1-3; D not certain. Germline loops: CDR1 ENHRY, CDR2 SYGVKD. There are 16 residues in the CDR3. Trimming took 4 bases from V and 2 from J, leaving 15 bases between them. CDR3 in DNA: TGTGCCATCAGTGGGGAGGATCTCCTCACTGGAAACACCATATATTTT. This sequence encodes CAISGEDLLTGNTIYF.

This chain connects TRBV7-6 to TRBJ2-1; no reliable D call. The V end lost 5 bases, the J end lost 4 bases, and 6 bases lay between the germline ends. Per the germline V gene, CDR1 is SGHVS and CDR2 is FNYEAQ. The CDR3 totals 12 residues. CDR3 loop: CASSPDYNEQFF. The CDR3 DNA is TGTGCCAGCAGCCCAGATTACAATGAGCAGTTCTTC.

The chain links TRBV6-5 to TRBJ2-2; perhaps TRBD1 as D (6 bases). The CDR3 is 15 amino acids. Between the trimmed V and J ends, which lost 2 bases and 1 base, there was a span of 8 bases. Germline V gives CDR1 MNHEY, CDR2 SVGAGI. The CDR3 DNA follows: TGTGCCAGCAGTTACATAGGGGGGAACACCGGGGAGCTGTTTTTT. Translation: CASSYIGGNTGELFF.

The rearrangement links TRBV4-1 to TRBJ2-7, with 7 bases fitting TRBD2. The germline V gene has CDR1 MGHRA and CDR2 YSYEKL. The J segment lost 5 bases and the V segment lost 6 bases, leaving 7 bases of the junction unmatched. This CDR3 has 13 residues. The chain's CDR3 is CASSSGYFDEQYF. The CDR3 region has the DNA TGCGCCAGCAGTAGCGGGTACTTCGACGAGCAGTACTTC.

Remarks on this clone: One junction end disagrees with the germline gene, perhaps due to a read error. The V call is TRBV7-9, the J call TRBJ2-7; D remains ambiguous. The CDR3 is 12 amino acids. The germline CDR1 and CDR2 sequences are SEHNR and FQNEAQ (reference sequence). This CDR3 is CSSRPDTYEQYF. In nucleotides, the CDR3 is TGTTCCAGCAGACCCGACACCTACGAGCAGTACTTC. Together with reference TRBV7-9 and TRBJ2-7, the CDR3 gives the full variable domain: DTGVSQNPRHKITKRGQNVTFRCDPISEHNRLYWYRQTLGQGPEFLTYFQNEAQLEKSRLLSDRFSAERPKGSFSTLEIQRTEQGDSAMYLCSSRPDTYEQYFGPGTRLTVT.

The rearrangement links TRBV9 to TRBJ2-2, with 10 bases identical to TRBD2. Germline V CDR1 and CDR2: SGDLS, YYNGEE. There are 15 residues in the CDR3. V lost 8 bases, J lost 7 bases, and 11 bases stayed unmatched. CDR3 loop: CASSTSGRGGGELFF. The CDR3 DNA is TGTGCCAGTAGCACCAGCGGGAGGGGTGGCGGGGAGCTGTTTTTT.

Comment on this clone: Other DNA variants within this sample encode the same CDR3. The genes are TRBV27 and TRBJ1-2, with 7 positions matching TRBD1. Germline-derived CDR1 and CDR2 are MNHEY and SMNVEV (reference sequence). The CDR3 extends over 13 amino acids. Losses at the gene ends were 3 bases for V and 2 bases for J; bases not matched to a gene: 0. CDR3 sequence: CASSLTGNYGYTF. CDR3 in DNA: TGTGCCAGCAGTTTGACAGGGAACTATGGCTACACCTTC.

V gene TRBV9 combines with J gene TRBJ2-3, with a weak D call TRBD1 (5 bases). V shed 4 bases and J shed 1 base, with 13 bases lying between them. CDR1 is SGDLS and CDR2 is YYNGEE in the germline V gene. CDR3 length: 15 amino acids. For the CDR3, the DNA is TGTGCCAGCAGCTTCCAGGGTCGGGGCACAGATACGCAGTATTTT. It is translated as CASSFQGRGTDTQYF.

This chain uses TRBV11-2 with TRBJ1-2, with TRBD1 matching 9 bases. Germline lookup yields CDR1 SGHAT and CDR2 FQNNGV. V gave up 5 bases and J gave up 8 bases; unmatched junction bases: 12. The length of the CDR3 is 15 residues. CDR3 protein: CASSLTGGYVDGYTF. Written as DNA, the CDR3 is TGTGCCAGCAGCCTGACAGGGGGATATGTTGACGGCTACACCTTC.

The chain links TRBV10-2 to TRBJ2-3; D is unclear. The CDR3 has 13 amino acids. V was pared by 4 bases and J by 5 bases, with 10 bases between. The V gene's germline CDR1 is WSHSY and CDR2 SAAADI. CDR3 protein: CASSVVSGDTQYF. In DNA form, the CDR3 reads TGCGCCAGCAGTGTGGTGTCAGGAGATACGCAGTATTTT.

The chain is built from TRBV6-1 and TRBJ2-7; the D gene is possibly TRBD1 (6 bases). Trimming left V 10 bases short and J 0 bases short, with 19 bases between. The CDR3 has 15 residues. Per germline, CDR1 MNHNS and CDR2 SASEGT. This CDR3 is CATYRPGQSSYEQYF. DNA for the CDR3: TGTGCCACCTATAGACCGGGACAAAGCTCCTACGAGCAGTACTTC.

The chain employs TRBV20-1 and TRBJ2-7; no clear D gene. Trimming left V 6 bases short and J 5 bases short, with 8 bases between. The CDR3 sequence is 10 residues long. The germline gives CDR1 DFQATT, CDR2 SNEGSKA (reference sequence). CDR3 in amino acids: CSALYHEQYF. DNA for the CDR3: TGCAGTGCCCTCTACCACGAGCAGTACTTC.

The V and J genes are TRBV5-1 and TRBJ1-3; TRBD1 matches at 7 bases. This CDR3 region has 15 residues. The V segment lost 1 base and the J segment 4 bases; nucleotides outside the gene matches: 5. Germline V gene data show CDR1 as SGHRS and CDR2 as YFSETQ. The CDR3 DNA follows: TGCGCCAGCAGCTTGCTGACAGGGACAGGAAACACCATATATTTT. Its translation is CASSLLTGTGNTIYF. Complete variable domain (other parts from reference TRBV5-1 and TRBJ1-3): KAGVTQTPRYLIKTRGQQVTLSCSPISGHRSVSWYQQTPGQGLQFLFEYFSETQRNKGNFPGRFSGRQFSNSRSEMNVSTLELGDSALYLCASSLLTGTGNTIYFGEGSWLTVV.

This clone was recorded once. The rearrangement uses TRBV5-5 and TRBJ2-7, with TRBD2 matching over 9 bases. Trimming at V came to 0 bases and at J to 4 bases, leaving 5 bases not matched to a gene. This CDR3 contains 15 residues. CDR1 SGHKS and CDR2 YYEKEE come from the germline V gene (reference sequence). Here the CDR3 reads CASSLAVREGYEQYF. CDR3 in DNA: TGTGCCAGCAGCTTGGCCGTGCGGGAGGGATACGAGCAGTACTTC.

DNA for the CDR3: TGTGCCATCAGTGCGACAGACTATAATTCACCCCTCCACTTT. Translation gives CAISATDYNSPLHF. The chain recombines TRBV10-3 with TRBJ1-6, with D possibly TRBD1 on 5 matching bases. CDR3 length equals 14 residues. V dropped 4 bases and J dropped 3 bases, with 7 bases sitting between them. The germline CDR1 and CDR2 sequences are ENHRY and SYGVKD.

The chain uses TRBV2 and TRBJ2-5, with 7 bases identical to TRBD1. Near its end, the DNA agrees better with TRBJ2-7, so the J call may be wrong. CDR3 length: 17 residues. Germline CDR1 SNHLY, CDR2 FYNNEI. In nucleotides, the CDR3 is TGTGCCAGCAGTTCCCGGGACAGCCCAGATGGCTCCTACGAGCAGTACTTC. Translated, it gives CASSSRDSPDGSYEQYF.

The gene calls are TRBV19 and TRBJ1-2, with TRBD1 matching 8 bases. This CDR3 comprises 16 residues. Germline-derived CDR1 and CDR2 are LNHDA and SQIVND (reference sequence). With 3 bases clipped from V and 3 bases from J, the junction kept 9 bases outside the gene matches. CDR3 residues: CASSMWKAGGDYGYTF. The CDR3 coding sequence is TGTGCCAGTAGTATGTGGAAGGCAGGGGGCGACTATGGCTACACCTTC.

The V gene is TRBV25-1, the J gene TRBJ1-2; D is uncertain. The germline gives CDR1 MGHDK, CDR2 SYGVNS. V was cut by 3 bases and J by 7 bases, with 15 bases left in between. The CDR3 is 14 residues long. The CDR3 region is CASSDRVLIAGYTF. The CDR3 DNA follows: TGTGCCAGCAGTGATCGTGTCCTGATAGCTGGCTACACCTTC.

This clone was observed a few times. Here the CDR3 reads CASSVGFSDPLHEQFF. DNA of the CDR3: TGTGCCAGCAGCGTAGGGTTTAGCGACCCTCTCCATGAGCAGTTCTTC. This rearrangement joins TRBV9 to TRBJ2-1, with a possible D match to TRBD2 (5 bases). The V end was cut by 0 bases, the J end by 8 bases, with 18 bases between. CDR1 is SGDLS, CDR2 YYNGEE, per germline. This CDR3 is built from 16 residues.

This clone turned up a few times. The V call is TRBV6-1, the J call TRBJ2-1, with TRBD2 matching 9 bases. Losses at the gene ends were 7 bases for V and 2 bases for J; bases not matched to a gene: 3. Per the germline V gene, CDR1 is MNHNS and CDR2 is SASEGT. CDR3 length: 14 residues. The CDR3 spells CASMAGGAYNEQFF. CDR3 nucleotide sequence: TGTGCCAGCATGGCGGGAGGGGCCTACAATGAGCAGTTCTTC.